What follows describes a single T cell receptor beta chain. Data came from immunoSEQ multiplex PCR; TCRdb stores just in-frame clones and leaves some out. The repertoire holds under 75,000 clones, 90% seen once, with 10% to 15% in the top ten. These data are taken from a study of blood T cell repertoires in COVID-19. The germline gives CDR1 ENHRY, CDR2 SYGVKD. This CDR3 has 16 amino acids. Trimming at V came to 0 bases and at J to 0 bases, leaving 5 bases not matched to a gene. The sequence came from a man aged 55 to 70 with active COVID-19. V gene TRBV10-3 combines with J gene TRBJ2-7, with TRBD2 identical over 7 bases. The source material was peripheral blood. The CDR3 sequence: CAISESKREYSYEQYF. The CDR3 DNA reads as TGTGCCATCAGTGAGTCTAAGCGGGAATACTCCTACGAGCAGTACTTC.